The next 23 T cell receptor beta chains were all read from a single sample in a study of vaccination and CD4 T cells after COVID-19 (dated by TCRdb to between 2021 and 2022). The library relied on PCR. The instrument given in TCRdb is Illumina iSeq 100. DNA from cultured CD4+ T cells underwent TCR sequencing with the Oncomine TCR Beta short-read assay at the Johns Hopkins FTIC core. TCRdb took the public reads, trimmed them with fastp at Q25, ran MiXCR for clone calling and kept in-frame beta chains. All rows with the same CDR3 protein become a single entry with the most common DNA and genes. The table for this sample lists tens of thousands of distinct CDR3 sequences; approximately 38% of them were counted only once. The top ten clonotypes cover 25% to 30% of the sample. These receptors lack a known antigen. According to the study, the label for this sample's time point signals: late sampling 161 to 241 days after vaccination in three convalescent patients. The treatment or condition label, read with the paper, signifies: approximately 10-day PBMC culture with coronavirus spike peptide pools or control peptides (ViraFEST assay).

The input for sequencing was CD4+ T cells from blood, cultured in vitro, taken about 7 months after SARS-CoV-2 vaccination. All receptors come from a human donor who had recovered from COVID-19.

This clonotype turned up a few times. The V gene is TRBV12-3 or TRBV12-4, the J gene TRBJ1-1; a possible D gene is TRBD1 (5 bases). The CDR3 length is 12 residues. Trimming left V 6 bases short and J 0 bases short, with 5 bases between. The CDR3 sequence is CASRGVNTEAFF. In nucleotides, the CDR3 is TGTGCCAGCAGGGGGGTGAACACTGAAGCTTTCTTT.

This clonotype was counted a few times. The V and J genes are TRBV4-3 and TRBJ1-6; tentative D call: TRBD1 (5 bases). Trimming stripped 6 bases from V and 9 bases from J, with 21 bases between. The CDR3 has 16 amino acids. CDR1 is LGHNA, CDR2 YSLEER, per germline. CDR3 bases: TGCGCCAGCAGTTTAACGGGACGACTCTTAGGTTCACCCCTCCACTTT. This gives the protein CASSLTGRLLGSPLHF.

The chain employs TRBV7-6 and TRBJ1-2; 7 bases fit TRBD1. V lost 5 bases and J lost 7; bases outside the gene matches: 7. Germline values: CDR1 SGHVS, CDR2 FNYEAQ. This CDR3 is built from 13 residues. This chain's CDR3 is CASSPRTGRGYTF. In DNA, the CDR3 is TGTGCCAGCAGCCCGAGGACAGGTCGTGGCTACACCTTC.

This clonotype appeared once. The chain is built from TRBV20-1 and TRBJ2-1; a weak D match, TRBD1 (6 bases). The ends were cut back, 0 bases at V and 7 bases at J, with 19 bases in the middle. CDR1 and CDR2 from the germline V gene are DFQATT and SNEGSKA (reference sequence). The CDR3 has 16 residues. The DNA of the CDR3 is TGCAGTGCTAGAGATCGGTCGGCAGGGGTCCGAAATGAGCAGTTCTTC. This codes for CSARDRSAGVRNEQFF.

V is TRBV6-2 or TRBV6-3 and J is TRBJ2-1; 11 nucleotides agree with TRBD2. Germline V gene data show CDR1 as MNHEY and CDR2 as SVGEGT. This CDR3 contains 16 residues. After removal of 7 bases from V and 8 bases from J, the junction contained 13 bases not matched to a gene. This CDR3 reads CASTPGPSGRRDEQFF. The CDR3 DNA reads TGTGCCAGCACCCCCGGCCCTAGCGGGAGGAGGGATGAGCAGTTCTTC.

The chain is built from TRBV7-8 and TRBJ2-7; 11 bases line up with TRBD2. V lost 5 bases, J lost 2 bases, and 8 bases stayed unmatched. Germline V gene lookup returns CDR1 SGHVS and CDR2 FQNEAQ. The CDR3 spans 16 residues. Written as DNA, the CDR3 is TGTGCCAGCAGCCCCCAGGGACTAGCGGAGACCTACGAGCAGTACTTC. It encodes CASSPQGLAETYEQYF.

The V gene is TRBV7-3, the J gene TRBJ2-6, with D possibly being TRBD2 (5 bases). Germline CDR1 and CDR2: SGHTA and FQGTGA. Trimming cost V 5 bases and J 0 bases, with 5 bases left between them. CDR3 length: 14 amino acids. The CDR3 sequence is CASSEGSGANVLTF. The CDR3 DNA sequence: TGTGCCAGCAGCGAGGGCTCTGGGGCCAACGTCCTGACTTTC. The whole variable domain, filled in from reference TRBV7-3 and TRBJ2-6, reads GAGVSQTPSNKVTEKGKYVELRCDPISGHTALYWYRQSLGQGPEFLIYFQGTGAADDSGLPNDRFFAVRPEGSVSTLKIQRTERGDSAVYLCASSEGSGANVLTFGAGSRLTVL.

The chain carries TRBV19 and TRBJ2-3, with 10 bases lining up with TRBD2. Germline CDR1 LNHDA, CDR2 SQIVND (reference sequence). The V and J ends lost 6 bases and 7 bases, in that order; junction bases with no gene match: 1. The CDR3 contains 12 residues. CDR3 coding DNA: TGTGCCAGTAGACTAGCGGGAAATACGCAGTATTTT. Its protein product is CASRLAGNTQYF.

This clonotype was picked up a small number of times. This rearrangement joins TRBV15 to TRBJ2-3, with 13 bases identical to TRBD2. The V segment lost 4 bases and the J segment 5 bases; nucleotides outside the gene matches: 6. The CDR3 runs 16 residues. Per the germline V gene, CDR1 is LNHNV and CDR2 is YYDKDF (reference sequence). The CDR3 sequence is CATSTGLAGRGDTQYF. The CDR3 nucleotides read TGTGCCACCAGCACGGGACTAGCGGGGCGTGGAGATACGCAGTATTTT.

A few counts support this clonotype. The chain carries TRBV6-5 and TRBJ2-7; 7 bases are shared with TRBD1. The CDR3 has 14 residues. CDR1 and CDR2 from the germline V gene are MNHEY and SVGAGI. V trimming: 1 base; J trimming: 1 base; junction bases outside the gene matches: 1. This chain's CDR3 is CASSYYRGSYEQYF. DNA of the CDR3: TGTGCCAGCAGTTACTACAGGGGTTCCTACGAGCAGTACTTC.

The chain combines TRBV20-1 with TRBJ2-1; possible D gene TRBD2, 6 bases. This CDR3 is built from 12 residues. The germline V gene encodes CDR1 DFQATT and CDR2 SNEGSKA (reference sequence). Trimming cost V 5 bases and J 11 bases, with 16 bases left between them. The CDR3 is CSADRGGTQQFF. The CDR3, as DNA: TGCAGTGCTGACCGAGGCGGGACCCAGCAGTTCTTC.

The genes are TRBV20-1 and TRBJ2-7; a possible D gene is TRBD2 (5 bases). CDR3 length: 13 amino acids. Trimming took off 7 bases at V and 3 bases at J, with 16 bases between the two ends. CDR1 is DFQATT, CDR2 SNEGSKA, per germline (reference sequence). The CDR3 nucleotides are TGCAGTGTTATCGTTGCGGGTAGCTACGAGCAGTACTTC. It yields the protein CSVIVAGSYEQYF.

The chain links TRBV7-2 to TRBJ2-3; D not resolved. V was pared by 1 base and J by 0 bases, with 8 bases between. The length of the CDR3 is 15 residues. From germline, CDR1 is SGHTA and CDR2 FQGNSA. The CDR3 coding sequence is TGTGCCAGCAGCTTAGGGGTACGGAGCACAGATACGCAGTATTTT. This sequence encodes CASSLGVRSTDTQYF.

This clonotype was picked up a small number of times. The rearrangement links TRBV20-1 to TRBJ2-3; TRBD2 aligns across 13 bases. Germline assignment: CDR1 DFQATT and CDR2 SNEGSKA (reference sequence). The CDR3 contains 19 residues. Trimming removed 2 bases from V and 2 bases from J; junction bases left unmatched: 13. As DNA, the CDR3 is TGCAGTGCTAGAACAGGACTAGCGGGGGCCGGGGGGCACACAGATACGCAGTATTTT. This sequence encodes CSARTGLAGAGGHTDTQYF.

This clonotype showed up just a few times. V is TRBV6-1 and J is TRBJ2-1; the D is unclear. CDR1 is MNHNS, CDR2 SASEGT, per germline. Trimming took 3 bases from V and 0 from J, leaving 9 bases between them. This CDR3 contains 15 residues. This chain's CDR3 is CASSDLLLSYNEQFF. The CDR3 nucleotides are TGTGCCAGCAGTGATCTACTCCTCTCCTACAATGAGCAGTTCTTC.

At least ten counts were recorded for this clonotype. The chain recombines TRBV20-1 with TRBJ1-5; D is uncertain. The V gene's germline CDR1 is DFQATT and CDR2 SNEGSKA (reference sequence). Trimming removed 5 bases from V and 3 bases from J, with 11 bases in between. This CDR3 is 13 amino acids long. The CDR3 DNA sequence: TGCAGTGCTGCCGGCGTGCACAATCAGCCCCAGCATTTT. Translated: CSAAGVHNQPQHF.

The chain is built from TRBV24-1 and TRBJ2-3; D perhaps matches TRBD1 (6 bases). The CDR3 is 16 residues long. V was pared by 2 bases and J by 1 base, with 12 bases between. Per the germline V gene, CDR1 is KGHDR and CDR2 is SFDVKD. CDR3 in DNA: TGTGCCACCAGTGATTCTGTCAGGGGTGGCACAGATACGCAGTATTTT. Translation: CATSDSVRGGTDTQYF.

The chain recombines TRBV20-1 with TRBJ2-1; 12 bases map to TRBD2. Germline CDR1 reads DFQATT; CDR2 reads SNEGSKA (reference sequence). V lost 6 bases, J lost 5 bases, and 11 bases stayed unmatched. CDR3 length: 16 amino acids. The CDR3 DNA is TGCAGTGCCCCCACGGGAGGACTAGCGGGGAACAATGAGCAGTTCTTC. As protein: CSAPTGGLAGNNEQFF.

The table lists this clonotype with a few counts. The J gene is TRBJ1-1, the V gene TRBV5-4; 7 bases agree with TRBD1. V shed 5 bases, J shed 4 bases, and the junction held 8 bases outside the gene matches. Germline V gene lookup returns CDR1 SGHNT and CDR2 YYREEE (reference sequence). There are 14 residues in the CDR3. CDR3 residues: CASRSRGKGTEAFF. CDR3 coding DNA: TGTGCCAGCAGGAGCAGGGGGAAGGGCACTGAAGCTTTCTTT.

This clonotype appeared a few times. The CDR3 is CASSKEGQGGIQETQYF. The CDR3 DNA is TGTGCCAGCAGCAAAGAGGGACAGGGGGGGATTCAAGAGACCCAGTACTTC. The J gene is TRBJ2-5, the V gene TRBV21-1; the table calls TRBD1, which could not be checked here. TRBV21-1 is deemed a pseudogene. This CDR3 has 17 amino acids.

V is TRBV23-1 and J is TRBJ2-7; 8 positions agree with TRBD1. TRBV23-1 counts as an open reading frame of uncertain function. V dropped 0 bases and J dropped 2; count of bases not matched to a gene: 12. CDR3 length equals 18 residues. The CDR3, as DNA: TGCGCCAGCAGTCAATCGAGATACCCGACAGGGGCGACCTACGAGCAGTACTTC. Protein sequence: CASSQSRYPTGATYEQYF.

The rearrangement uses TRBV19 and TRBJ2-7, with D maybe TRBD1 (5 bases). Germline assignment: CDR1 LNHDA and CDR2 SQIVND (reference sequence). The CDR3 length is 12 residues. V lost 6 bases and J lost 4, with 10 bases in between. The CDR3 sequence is CASSNTGYEQYF. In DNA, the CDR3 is TGTGCCAGTAGCAATACAGGATACGAGCAGTACTTC. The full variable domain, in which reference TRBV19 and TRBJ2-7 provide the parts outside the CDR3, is DGGITQSPKYLFRKEGQNVTLSCEQNLNHDAMYWYRQDPGQGLRLIYYSQIVNDFQKGDIAEGYSVSREKKESFPLTVTSAQKNPTAFYLCASSNTGYEQYFGPGTRLTVT.

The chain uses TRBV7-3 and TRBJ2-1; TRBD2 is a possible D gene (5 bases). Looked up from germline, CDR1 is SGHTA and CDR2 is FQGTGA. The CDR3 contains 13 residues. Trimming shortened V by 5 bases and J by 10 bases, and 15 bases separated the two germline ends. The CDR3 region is CASSPRDFGEQFF. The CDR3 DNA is TGTGCCAGCAGCCCACGGGATTTTGGAGAGCAGTTCTTC.